This TCR beta chain was recovered during a study of cytomegalovirus exposure and HLA in healthy donors. Only in-frame clones appear in the TCRdb table, and some are missing; sequencing was by immunoSEQ multiplex PCR. This sample has about 150,000 clones, with 80% to 95% found just once. There are 14 residues in the CDR3. Germline-derived CDR1 and CDR2 are KGHSH and LQKENI. V gave up 4 bases and J gave up 3 bases; unmatched junction bases: 2. Sequenced sample: PBMCs. The chain joins TRBV18 to TRBJ2-7; 11 bases align to TRBD1. This TCR was recovered from a man between 18 and 29 years old in good health and CMV-seronegative. CDR3 DNA sequence: TGTGCCAGCTCACAAGGGACAGGGGGCTACGAGCAGTACGTC. Translating gives CASSQGTGGYEQYV.